The sequence of this T cell receptor beta chain was determined in a study of beta chain features in type 1 diabetes. The ends were cut back, 8 bases at V and 3 bases at J, with 14 bases in the middle. CDR3 length: 13 residues. Germline loops: CDR1 MNHEY, CDR2 SMNVEV (reference sequence). TCRB transcripts that were expressed got sequenced, as all of the isolated RNA had been reverse transcribed. The assay was immunoSEQ multiplex PCR, and TCRdb's table has in-frame clones only and misses some. This sample has about 220,000 clones; approximately 10% occur once, and the top ten carry roughly 1.4%. Material for sequencing was central memory CD4+ T cells from blood. The receptor's source is a man younger than 30 in good health. The gene calls are TRBV27 and TRBJ2-7; D is unclear. CDR3 protein: CASGRTGGYEQYF. In nucleotides, the CDR3 is TGTGCCAGCGGACGAACCGGCGGCTACGAGCAGTACTTC.